These 27 T cell receptor beta chains came from one sample sequenced in a study of blood T cell repertoires in COVID-19. The table came from immunoSEQ multiplex PCR; TCRdb's copy has only in-frame clones and leaves some out. The sample holds under 200,000 clones, roughly nine tenths seen once. The specimen was peripheral blood. The receptors come from a woman aged 70-85 years with acute or convalescent COVID-19.

This chain connects TRBV27 to TRBJ1-2; 12 bases agree with TRBD1. Germline values: CDR1 MNHEY, CDR2 SMNVEV (reference sequence). The J segment lost 5 bases and the V segment lost 2 bases, leaving 6 bases of the junction unmatched. CDR3 length: 16 amino acids. The CDR3 DNA is TGTGCCAGCAGTTTACTCCCGGGACAGGGGGCGTATGGCTACACCTTC. Protein product: CASSLLPGQGAYGYTF.

The chain links TRBV4-1 to TRBJ2-5; 9 positions agree with TRBD1. V shed 5 bases and J 3 bases; nucleotides not matched to a gene: 7. This CDR3 contains 15 residues. Germline V gene lookup returns CDR1 MGHRA and CDR2 YSYEKL. This CDR3 is CASSIQGAQEETQYF. In DNA, the CDR3 is TGCGCCAGCAGCATACAGGGGGCGCAGGAAGAGACCCAGTACTTC.

The chain employs TRBV5-4 and TRBJ2-7, with D tentatively TRBD1 (6 bases). V was trimmed by 4 bases and J by 2 bases, leaving 10 bases between them. Germline V gene lookup returns CDR1 SGHNT and CDR2 YYREEE (reference sequence). The CDR3 is 13 amino acids. CDR3 amino acids: CASSHGDTYEQYF. The CDR3 DNA reads TGTGCCAGCAGCCACGGGGACACCTACGAGCAGTACTTC. Variable domain in full (rest from reference TRBV5-4 and TRBJ2-7): ETGVTQSPTHLIKTRGQQVTLRCSSQSGHNTVSWYQQALGQGPQFIFQYYREEENGRGNFPPRFSGLQFPNYSSELNVNALELDDSALYLCASSHGDTYEQYFGPGTRLTVT.

The chain joins TRBV2 to TRBJ2-1; tentatively, D is TRBD1 (5 bases). With 6 bases removed from V and 2 bases from J, the gap between germline ends came to 14 bases. CDR3 length: 15 amino acids. The germline V gene has CDR1 SNHLY and CDR2 FYNNEI. Here the CDR3 reads CASRPARVTYNEQFF. The DNA for the CDR3 is TGTGCCAGCAGGCCAGCCAGGGTCACCTACAATGAGCAGTTCTTC.

This clone was seen only a few times. The chain has TRBV18 and TRBJ1-1; 8 positions match TRBD1. CDR1 is KGHSH and CDR2 is LQKENI in the germline V gene. CDR3 length: 16 residues. V was pared by 3 bases and J by 7 bases, with 13 bases of the junction left unmatched. In nucleotides, the CDR3 is TGTGCCAGCTCACCGTTTACAGGGGGGGAACTTGGTGAAGCTTTCTTT. Protein product: CASSPFTGGELGEAFF.

V gene TRBV20-1 combines with J gene TRBJ1-2; 10 positions agree with TRBD1. The V segment lost 5 bases and the J segment 8 bases; nucleotides outside the gene matches: 2. The CDR3 extends over 11 amino acids. Germline loops: CDR1 DFQATT, CDR2 SNEGSKA (reference sequence). The CDR3 DNA follows: TGCAGTGCTGGGACAGGGGACGGCTACACCTTC. Its protein is CSAGTGDGYTF.

This clone was found a few times. The CDR3 loop reads CASSVPTGVRTGELFF. The CDR3 DNA follows: TGTGCCAGCAGTGTACCGACAGGGGTGAGGACCGGGGAGCTGTTTTTT. This rearrangement joins TRBV27 to TRBJ2-2; 8 bases map to TRBD1. Trimming removed 5 bases from V and 5 bases from J; junction bases left unmatched: 10. The CDR3 spans 16 residues. Germline V lookup: CDR1 MNHEY, CDR2 SMNVEV (reference sequence).

The gene calls are TRBV11-1 and TRBJ1-2, with 7 bases fitting TRBD1. The germline V gene has CDR1 SGHAT and CDR2 FQDESV (reference sequence). V lost 2 bases, J lost 5 bases, and 11 bases stayed unmatched. The CDR3 covers 16 residues. The CDR3 DNA follows: TGTGCCAGCAGCTTAAGAACAGGGGCCTACTCTTATGGCTACACCTTC. Translation gives CASSLRTGAYSYGYTF.

The rearrangement joins TRBV10-3 to TRBJ1-1, with D possibly TRBD1 on 6 matching bases. CDR1 and CDR2 from the germline V gene are ENHRY and SYGVKD. The CDR3 length is 13 residues. Between the trimmed V and J ends, which lost 11 bases and 1 base, there was a span of 14 bases. CDR3 sequence reads: CAVTRGPNTEAFF. Here the CDR3 DNA reads TGTGCCGTCACCAGGGGTCCGAACACTGAAGCTTTCTTT.

The chain couples TRBV12-3 or TRBV12-4 to TRBJ2-3; 9 positions agree with TRBD2. CDR3 length: 13 amino acids. After removal of 6 bases from V and 5 bases from J, the junction contained 3 bases not matched to a gene. In DNA, the CDR3 is TGTGCCAGCAGGTTTAGCGGGGGAGATACGCAGTATTTT. This sequence encodes CASRFSGGDTQYF.

This sequence joins TRBV5-1 and TRBJ1-4, with no clear D. Germline CDR1 SGHRS, CDR2 YFSETQ. This CDR3 is built from 15 residues. V lost 3 bases to trimming and J lost 2 bases, with 11 bases between them. CDR3 residues: CASSSSGNTNEKLFF. The CDR3 nucleotides are TGCGCCAGCAGCTCTTCGGGGAACACTAATGAAAAACTGTTTTTT.

The gene calls are TRBV7-8 and TRBJ1-1, with 12 bases matching TRBD1. The length of the CDR3 is 15 residues. Losses at the gene ends were 3 bases for V and 6 bases for J; bases not matched to a gene: 5. Germline assignment: CDR1 SGHVS and CDR2 FQNEAQ. DNA for the CDR3: TGTGCCAGCAGCTTGGGGGGACAGGGGGCTTCTGAAGCTTTCTTT. This translates into CASSLGGQGASEAFF.

V and J are TRBV6-6 and TRBJ2-2; TRBD2 matches 7 bases. The trim removed 8 bases at V and 2 bases at J, leaving 5 bases unmatched. Germline V gene lookup returns CDR1 MNHNY and CDR2 SVGAGI (reference sequence). This CDR3 comprises 14 residues. CDR3 nucleotide sequence: TGTGCCAGCCGGGAGGTTCAAAACACCGGGGAGCTGTTTTTT. Translation gives CASREVQNTGELFF.

V gene TRBV6-2 or TRBV6-3 combines with J gene TRBJ2-7; 7 nucleotides agree with TRBD1. V lost 2 bases, J lost 2 bases, and 6 bases stayed unmatched. Germline V CDR1 and CDR2: MNHEY, SVGEGT. The CDR3 totals 15 residues. This chain's CDR3 is CASSYHGDSAYEQYF. In DNA form, the CDR3 reads TGTGCCAGCAGTTACCACGGGGACAGTGCCTACGAGCAGTACTTC.

V is TRBV5-1 and J is TRBJ2-3; D is perhaps TRBD2 (5 bases). This CDR3 contains 18 residues. Trimming removed 0 bases from V and 0 bases from J, with 17 bases in between. Germline CDR1 SGHRS, CDR2 YFSETQ. CDR3 in DNA: TGCGCCAGCAGCTTGGCGCGGAGGTCAGAGACTAGCACAGATACGCAGTATTTT. This gives the protein CASSLARRSETSTDTQYF.

The genes are TRBV18 and TRBJ2-6; D gene uncertain. CDR1 is KGHSH and CDR2 is LQKENI in the germline V gene. The CDR3 consists of 16 residues. V was clipped by 0 bases and J by 0 bases, with 6 bases between them. The CDR3 DNA is TGTGCCAGCTCACCACCGAGAGACTCTGGGGCCAACGTCCTGACTTTC. Translation: CASSPPRDSGANVLTF.

This chain joins TRBV20-1 and TRBJ2-1, with 9 bases lining up with TRBD2. CDR3 size: 18 residues. Per germline, CDR1 DFQATT and CDR2 SNEGSKA (reference sequence). V gave up 3 bases and J gave up 3 bases; unmatched junction bases: 15. The CDR3 is CSASYPPGREGFYNEQFF. CDR3 in DNA: TGCAGTGCTAGTTATCCCCCAGGGCGGGAGGGATTCTACAATGAGCAGTTCTTC.

The V and J genes are TRBV6-1 and TRBJ2-5, with a tentative D call TRBD2 (5 bases). This CDR3 has 15 residues. Trimming took 5 bases from V and 6 from J, leaving 19 bases between them. Germline CDR1 and CDR2: MNHNS and SASEGT. Here the CDR3 reads CASSPRGSSVQTQYF. In nucleotides, the CDR3 is TGTGCCAGCAGTCCTCGGGGTAGTTCGGTCCAGACCCAGTACTTC.

The J gene is TRBJ1-2, the V gene TRBV3-1 (or the pseudogene TRBV3-2); D may be TRBD1 (5 bases). CDR1 and CDR2 (germline): LGHDT, YNNKEL (reference sequence). Trimming took off 4 bases at V and 6 bases at J, with 15 bases between the two ends. This CDR3 has 14 amino acids. Here the CDR3 DNA reads TGTGCCAGCAGCCTTTCGCAGGGTGGACATGGCTACACCTTC. Amino acid sequence: CASSLSQGGHGYTF.

This chain uses TRBV2 with TRBJ1-4, with 7 bases aligning to TRBD1. CDR1 and CDR2 (germline): SNHLY, FYNNEI. This CDR3 has 13 residues. J lost 8 bases, V lost 7 bases, and 7 bases had no gene match. Written as DNA, the CDR3 is TGTGCCAGCAAGAGGGGGCAAGGCGAAAAACTGTTTTTT. Its translation: CASKRGQGEKLFF.

This clone was seen once. V usage is TRBV5-5 and J usage is TRBJ2-5; weak D call: TRBD1 (6 bases). There are 15 residues in the CDR3. Germline CDR1 reads SGHKS; CDR2 reads YYEKEE (reference sequence). Trimming stripped 3 bases from V and 5 bases from J, with 17 bases between. The CDR3 nucleotides read TGTGCCAGCAGCTCCCACGCGACAGGATGGGAGACCCAGTACTTC. This gives the protein CASSSHATGWETQYF.

The chain recombines TRBV6-2 or TRBV6-3 with TRBJ1-2; D gene ambiguous. The CDR3 is 15 residues long. CDR1 and CDR2 (germline): MNHEY, SVGEGT. V lost 3 bases, J lost 4 bases, and 15 bases lay in between. The CDR3 coding sequence is TGTGCCAGCAGTTATGAGGTCTCGGAACGCTATGGCTACACCTTC. Its translation: CASSYEVSERYGYTF.

The chain employs TRBV7-9 and TRBJ2-6; a weak D match, TRBD1 (5 bases). V was clipped by 0 bases and J by 2 bases, with 8 bases between them. CDR1 and CDR2 from the germline V gene are SEHNR and FQNEAQ (reference sequence). The CDR3 length is 16 residues. The CDR3 DNA is TGTGCCAGCAGCTTAGCTCGCAGGGCTGGGGCCAACGTCCTGACTTTC. Translating gives CASSLARRAGANVLTF.

Comments on this clone: Likely a read error: the CDR3 ends without its conserved phenylalanine or tryptophan. No DNA is shown, since the ends of the CDR3 on it are uncertain; the CDR3 is the one TCRdb lists. The rearrangement links TRBV5-1 to TRBJ2-7; the table names TRBD1, a call not compared with the DNA. The V gene's germline CDR1 is SGHRS and CDR2 YFSETQ. The length of the CDR3 is 10 amino acids, counting both ends. CDR3 in amino acids: CARIPGQDDL.

This rearrangement joins TRBV25-1 to TRBJ1-1; tentative D call: TRBD1 (5 bases). Germline loops: CDR1 MGHDK, CDR2 SYGVNS. This CDR3 contains 15 residues. Deletions cut 3 bases from V and 11 bases from J, with 22 bases between. CDR3 sequence (DNA): TGTGCCAGCAGTGACCCCGGGACCCACTCTCGGGGGGCTTTCTTT. Protein: CASSDPGTHSRGAFF.

The CDR3 region is CASSLLGTVEAFF. The CDR3 coding sequence is TGTGCCAGCAGCCTGTTAGGGACAGTTGAAGCTTTCTTT. The chain has TRBV5-4 and TRBJ1-1; 7 bases are a match to TRBD1. The V gene's germline CDR1 is SGHNT and CDR2 YYREEE (reference sequence). CDR3 size: 13 residues. After removal of 4 bases from V and 7 bases from J, the junction contained 7 bases not matched to a gene.

This clone was detected a few times. The rearrangement joins TRBV6-5 to TRBJ1-2; TRBD1 might be the D (5 bases). CDR3 size: 14 residues. Germline-derived CDR1 and CDR2 are MNHEY and SVGAGI. Trimming removed 2 bases from V and 7 bases from J, with 14 bases in between. CDR3 nucleotide sequence: TGTGCCAGCAGTTACACCGGGGGAGCTTTTGGCTACACCTTC. Translated: CASSYTGGAFGYTF.